This T cell receptor (beta chain) is from a study of neurological immune-mediated disorders. Study-level points and caveats: The greatest degree of TCR clonal expansion was observed in HTLV-1-associated myelopathy, with the lowest in multiple sclerosis, below that of healthy controls. No CDR3 amino acid sequences recurred among expanded clones across subjects, suggesting private repertoires in all groups.

The authors produced cDNA by 5'RACE using 10-nucleotide random UMIs. MiXCR was run by TCRdb on the 5' RACE reads, yielding one entry per CDR3 protein. The table lists some 25,000 distinct CDR3 sequences, more than 6% of them singletons. Healthy controls were blood bank volunteers in Maryland, USA. Germline values: CDR1 KGHDR, CDR2 SFDVKD. This CDR3 has 15 residues. V gave up 6 bases and J gave up 8 bases; unmatched junction bases: 10. Many counts were recorded for this clonotype. Its antigen remains unknown. Material for sequencing was PBMCs. The source is a woman between 35 and 50 years old in good health. The chain links TRBV24-1 to TRBJ2-1, with TRBD2 identical over 9 bases. The CDR3 bases are TGTGCCACCAGTAACAGGCCTAGCGGGATCGATGAGCAGTTCTTC. Its protein is CATSNRPSGIDEQFF.